Presented here are 17 T cell receptor beta chains from one specimen sequenced in a study of metastatic and nonmetastatic thyroid tumors. Among the patients, none had received any treatment before thyroid surgery. Via MiXCR, TCRdb re-called the PCR reads. The sample includes under 4,000 clones, approximately 34% seen only once; the top ten take roughly 13%. The sequencing sample was made of adjacent normal tissue. Receptors originate from a male donor with papillary thyroid cancer or a benign thyroid nodule (not recorded which). Some clones in this sample may be carry-over from other donors' samples.

The V gene is TRBV3-1, the J gene TRBJ2-7, with a weak D call TRBD2 (5 bases). The germline gives CDR1 LGHDT, CDR2 YNNKEL (reference sequence). This CDR3 contains 13 residues. The V and J ends lost 1 base and 5 bases respectively, with 9 bases between them. CDR3 region: CASSQGLEDEQYF. The CDR3 DNA is TGTGCCAGCAGCCAAGGTTTGGAGGACGAGCAGTACTTC.

This clone turned up a few times. This chain uses TRBV6-1 with TRBJ2-7, with 9 bases that match TRBD2. Germline V gives CDR1 MNHNS, CDR2 SASEGT. The CDR3 covers 16 residues. J lost 2 bases, V lost 6 bases, and 11 bases had no gene match. The CDR3 spells CASSEISSGAAYEQYF. The CDR3 nucleotides are TGTGCCAGCAGCGAGATTTCTAGCGGGGCGGCCTACGAGCAGTACTTC.

This clone was seen more than once but under ten times. This sequence joins TRBV15 and TRBJ1-4; unclear D gene. The CDR3 totals 12 residues. Germline CDR1 LNHNV, CDR2 YYDKDF (reference sequence). V dropped 5 bases and J dropped 8 bases, with 9 bases sitting between them. CDR3 DNA: TGTGCCACCAGCCCCGAAGGAGAAAAACTGTTTTTT. Translating gives CATSPEGEKLFF.

This clone has more than one count but fewer than ten. V usage is TRBV10-3 and J usage is TRBJ1-1; D perhaps matches TRBD1 (6 bases). Germline CDR1 ENHRY, CDR2 SYGVKD. The CDR3 is made up of 15 amino acids. The germline V and J ends were trimmed by 0 bases and 1 base, with 9 bases remaining between them. CDR3 sequence reads: CAISESQGQNTEAFF. In nucleotides, the CDR3 is TGTGCCATCAGTGAGTCACAGGGCCAGAACACTGAAGCTTTCTTT.

This clone has just a few counts. The chain combines TRBV6-2 or TRBV6-3 with TRBJ2-7; 8 bases agree with TRBD1. The CDR3 totals 15 residues. Germline CDR1 and CDR2: MNHEY and SVGEGT. Trimming removed 4 bases from V and 3 bases from J; junction bases left unmatched: 8. CDR3 in amino acids: CASSSHRTGNYEQYF. In DNA form, the CDR3 reads TGTGCCAGCAGTTCCCACCGGACAGGGAACTACGAGCAGTACTTC.

This chain's CDR3 is CASSLQGGDNEKLFF. CDR3 bases: TGCGCCAGCAGCTTACAGGGGGGAGATAATGAAAAACTGTTTTTT. The chain has TRBV5-1 and TRBJ1-4; the match to TRBD1 covers 8 bases. The CDR3 loop spans 15 amino acids. Looked up from germline, CDR1 is SGHRS and CDR2 is YFSETQ. V trimming: 2 bases; J trimming: 4 bases; junction bases outside the gene matches: 4.

This clone appeared many times. The chain is built from TRBV6-1 and TRBJ1-2; no reliable D call. Germline V gives CDR1 MNHNS, CDR2 SASEGT. V was trimmed by 5 bases and J by 0 bases, leaving 7 bases between them. CDR3 length: 13 residues. DNA of the CDR3: TGTGCCAGCAGTCCAGGAGCTAACTATGGCTACACCTTC. Translating it yields CASSPGANYGYTF.

This chain uses TRBV20-1 with TRBJ1-6; TRBD1 is a possible D gene (5 bases). The germline gives CDR1 DFQATT, CDR2 SNEGSKA (reference sequence). V was shortened by 2 bases and J by 12 bases, with 8 bases between the two germline ends. This CDR3 is 11 amino acids long. The DNA of the CDR3 is TGCAGTGCTAGATGGGGCGGACCCCTCCACTTT. Translating gives CSARWGGPLHF.

This clone has a handful of counts. The rearrangement uses TRBV28 and TRBJ1-1; D is unresolved. The germline gives CDR1 MDHEN, CDR2 SYDVKM. Trimming took 6 bases from V and 4 from J, leaving 15 bases between them. The CDR3 spans 14 residues. The CDR3 protein is CASSRRREVTEAFF. The CDR3 nucleotides are TGTGCCAGCAGCCGTAGGAGGGAGGTCACTGAAGCTTTCTTT.

This chain uses TRBV30 with TRBJ1-5; D is uncertain. CDR1 and CDR2 from the germline V gene are GTSNPN and SVGIG (reference sequence). The length of the CDR3 is 10 residues. Trimming left V 5 bases short and J 6 bases short, with 5 bases between. Here the CDR3 DNA reads TGTGCCTGGCGGAGTCAGCCCCAGCATTTT. It codes for CAWRSQPQHF. Together with reference TRBV30 and TRBJ1-5, the CDR3 gives the full variable domain: SQTIHQWPATLVQPVGSPLSLECTVEGTSNPNLYWYRQAAGRGLQLLFYSVGIGQISSEVPQNLSASRPQDRQFILSSKKLLLSDSGFYLCAWRSQPQHFGDGTRLSIL.

The chain employs TRBV5-1 and TRBJ2-3; D is unclear. Germline loops: CDR1 SGHRS, CDR2 YFSETQ. V was clipped by 1 base and J by 3 bases, with 12 bases between them. This CDR3 is built from 15 residues. The CDR3: CASSLRSTRTDTQYF. The CDR3 DNA is TGCGCCAGCAGCTTGCGAAGTACTCGAACAGATACGCAGTATTTT.

The V gene is TRBV9, the J gene TRBJ2-1, with D perhaps matching TRBD1 or TRBD2 (5 bases each). V gave up 3 bases and J gave up 2 bases, with 12 bases separating them. Germline CDR1 is SGDLS and CDR2 is YYNGEE. The CDR3 is made up of 15 amino acids. The CDR3 protein is CASSARDAAYNEQFF. CDR3 bases: TGTGCCAGCAGCGCTCGGGACGCAGCCTACAATGAGCAGTTCTTC.

The V call is TRBV20-1, the J call TRBJ2-7; 8 bases agree with TRBD2. Germline CDR1 reads DFQATT; CDR2 reads SNEGSKA (reference sequence). The CDR3 totals 16 residues. With 3 bases clipped from V and 4 bases from J, the junction kept 14 bases outside the gene matches. CDR3 in amino acids: CSAREAGAGGTYEQYF. As DNA, the CDR3 is TGCAGTGCTAGGGAGGCTGGCGCGGGAGGAACGTACGAGCAGTACTTC.

This clone has a handful of counts. The chain is built from TRBV6-5 and TRBJ2-1, with D possibly being TRBD1 (6 bases). CDR3 size: 12 residues. Germline-derived CDR1 and CDR2 are MNHEY and SVGAGI. Trimming removed 2 bases at V and 9 bases at J, with 8 bases between. The CDR3 DNA reads as TGTGCCAGCAGTTACGTCAGGGGTGAGCAGTTCTTC. Translating it yields CASSYVRGEQFF.

This clone showed up just a few times. V usage is TRBV6-4 and J usage is TRBJ2-7, with unresolved D. The ends were cut back, 4 bases at V and 3 bases at J, with 22 bases in the middle. This CDR3 has 17 amino acids. The germline gives CDR1 MRHNA, CDR2 SNTAGT. The CDR3 region has the DNA TGTGCCAGCAGTGCTCCCCGGGTCCGAACATTACACTACGAGCAGTACTTC. It translates to CASSAPRVRTLHYEQYF.

In its sample, this clone is large. The chain links TRBV27 to TRBJ2-3, with a weak D call TRBD1 (6 bases). The germline CDR1 and CDR2 sequences are MNHEY and SMNVEV (reference sequence). V dropped 7 bases and J dropped 2 bases, with 13 bases sitting between them. This CDR3 is 14 amino acids long. The CDR3 nucleotides are TGTGCCAGCAAGGTGGGGACACTCACAGATACGCAGTATTTT. Protein sequence: CASKVGTLTDTQYF.

This clone has a handful of counts. The V gene is TRBV29-1, the J gene TRBJ2-3; D is possibly TRBD2 (6 bases). The CDR3 totals 16 residues. Trimming shortened V by 1 base and J by 5 bases, and 19 bases separated the two germline ends. Germline V gene data show CDR1 as SQVTM and CDR2 as ANQGSEA. The CDR3: CSVEGRESLEGDTQYF. CDR3 coding DNA: TGCAGCGTTGAAGGCCGGGAGTCATTGGAGGGAGATACGCAGTATTTT.